This T cell receptor (beta chain) was retrieved from a study of T cell responses to AZD1222 COVID-19 vaccine. The germline V gene has CDR1 SGHNT and CDR2 YENEEA. V lost 2 bases to trimming and J lost 1 base, with 8 bases between them. The CDR3 has 14 amino acids. Clones were sequenced by immunoSEQ multiplex PCR, and TCRdb holds only the in-frame ones, with some missing. Here the sample spans about 160,000 clones, around 93% being singletons. The receptor comes from an adult who received the AZD1222 COVID-19 vaccine. The sequencing here drew on peripheral blood, taken 28 days after the second AZD1222 dose. The rearrangement links TRBV11-3 to TRBJ2-5; D remains unclear. The CDR3: CASSLSPLQETQYF. CDR3 sequence (DNA): TGTGCCAGCAGCTTATCCCCCCTCCAAGAGACCCAGTACTTC.